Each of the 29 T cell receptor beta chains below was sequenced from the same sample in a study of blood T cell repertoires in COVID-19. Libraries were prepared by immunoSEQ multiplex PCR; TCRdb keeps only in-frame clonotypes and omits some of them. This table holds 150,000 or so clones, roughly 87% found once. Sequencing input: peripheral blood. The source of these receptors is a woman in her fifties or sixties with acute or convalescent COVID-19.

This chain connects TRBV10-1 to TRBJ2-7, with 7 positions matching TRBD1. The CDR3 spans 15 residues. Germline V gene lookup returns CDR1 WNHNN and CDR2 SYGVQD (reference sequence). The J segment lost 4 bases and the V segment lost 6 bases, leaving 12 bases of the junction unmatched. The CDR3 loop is CASRGDRVSGYEQYF. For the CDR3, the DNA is TGCGCCAGCAGGGGAGACAGGGTTTCCGGATACGAGCAGTACTTC.

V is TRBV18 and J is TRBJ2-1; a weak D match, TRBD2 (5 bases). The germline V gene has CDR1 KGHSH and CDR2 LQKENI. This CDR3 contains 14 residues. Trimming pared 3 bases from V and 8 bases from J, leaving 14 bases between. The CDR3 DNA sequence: TGTGCCAGCTCACCTCTTTTCGGGGTCGATGAGCAGTTCTTC. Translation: CASSPLFGVDEQFF.

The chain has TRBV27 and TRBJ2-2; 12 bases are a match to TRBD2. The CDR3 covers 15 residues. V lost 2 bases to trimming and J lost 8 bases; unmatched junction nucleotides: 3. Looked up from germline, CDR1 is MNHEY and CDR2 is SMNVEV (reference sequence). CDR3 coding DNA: TGTGCCAGCAGTTTACTAGCGGGAGGGACTGGGGAGCTGTTTTTT. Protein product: CASSLLAGGTGELFF.

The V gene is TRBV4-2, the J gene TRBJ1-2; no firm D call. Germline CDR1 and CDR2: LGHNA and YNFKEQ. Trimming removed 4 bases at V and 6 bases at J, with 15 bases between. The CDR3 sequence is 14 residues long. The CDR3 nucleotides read TGTGCCAGCAGCCCGAGTGGCACAGCAGATGGCTACACCTTC. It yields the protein CASSPSGTADGYTF.

This CDR3 reads CATSGPSGSTGRNEQFF. The CDR3, as DNA: TGTGCCACCAGTGGTCCTAGCGGGAGTACGGGGCGGAATGAGCAGTTCTTC. V gene TRBV24-1 combines with J gene TRBJ2-1; 10 positions match TRBD2. After removal of 5 bases from V and 7 bases from J, the junction contained 13 bases not matched to a gene. Germline V gene lookup returns CDR1 KGHDR and CDR2 SFDVKD. CDR3 length: 17 residues.

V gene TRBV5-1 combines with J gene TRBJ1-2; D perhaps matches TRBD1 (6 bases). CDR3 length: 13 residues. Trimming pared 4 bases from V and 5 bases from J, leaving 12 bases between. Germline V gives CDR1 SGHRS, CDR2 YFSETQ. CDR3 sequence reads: CASSQDSLYGYTF. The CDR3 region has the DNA TGCGCCAGCAGCCAGGACAGCTTATATGGCTACACCTTC. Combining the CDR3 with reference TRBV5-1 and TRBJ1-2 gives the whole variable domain KAGVTQTPRYLIKTRGQQVTLSCSPISGHRSVSWYQQTPGQGLQFLFEYFSETQRNKGNFPGRFSGRQFSNSRSEMNVSTLELGDSALYLCASSQDSLYGYTFGSGTRLTVV.

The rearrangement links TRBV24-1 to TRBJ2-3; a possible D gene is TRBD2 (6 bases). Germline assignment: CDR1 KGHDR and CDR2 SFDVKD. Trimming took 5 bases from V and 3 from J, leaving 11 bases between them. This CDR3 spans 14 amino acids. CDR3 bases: TGTGCCACCAGTGGGAGGGATGGTACAGATACGCAGTATTTT. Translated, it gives CATSGRDGTDTQYF.

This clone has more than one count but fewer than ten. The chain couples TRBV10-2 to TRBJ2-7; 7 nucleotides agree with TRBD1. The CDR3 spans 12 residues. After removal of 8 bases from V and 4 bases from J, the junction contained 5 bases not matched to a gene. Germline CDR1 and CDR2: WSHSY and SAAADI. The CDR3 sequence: CASRQGSYEQYF. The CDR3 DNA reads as TGCGCCAGCCGACAGGGCTCGTACGAGCAGTACTTC.

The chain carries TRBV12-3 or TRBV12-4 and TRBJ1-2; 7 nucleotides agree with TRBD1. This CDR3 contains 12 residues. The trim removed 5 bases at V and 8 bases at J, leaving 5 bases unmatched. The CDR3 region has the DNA TGTGCCAGCAGTACAGGGGTGAAGGGCTACACCTTC. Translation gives CASSTGVKGYTF.

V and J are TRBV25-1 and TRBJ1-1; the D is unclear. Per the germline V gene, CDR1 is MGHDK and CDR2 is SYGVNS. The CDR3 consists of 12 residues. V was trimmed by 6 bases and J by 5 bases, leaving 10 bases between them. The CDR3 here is CASREGGTEAFF. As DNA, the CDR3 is TGTGCCAGCAGGGAGGGAGGAACTGAAGCTTTCTTT.

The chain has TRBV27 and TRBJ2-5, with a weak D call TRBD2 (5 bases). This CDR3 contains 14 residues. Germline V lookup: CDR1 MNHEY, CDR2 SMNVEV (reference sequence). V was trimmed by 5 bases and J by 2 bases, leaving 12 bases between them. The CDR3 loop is CASSPTIPQETQYF. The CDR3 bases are TGTGCCAGCAGTCCGACTATTCCTCAAGAGACCCAGTACTTC.

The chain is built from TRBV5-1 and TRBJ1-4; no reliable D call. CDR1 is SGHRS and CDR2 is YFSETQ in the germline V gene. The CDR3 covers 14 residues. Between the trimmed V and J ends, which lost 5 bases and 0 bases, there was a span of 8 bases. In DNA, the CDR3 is TGCGCCAGCAGTAACGGTGCAACTAATGAAAAACTGTTTTTT. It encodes CASSNGATNEKLFF. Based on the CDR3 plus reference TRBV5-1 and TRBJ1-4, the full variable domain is KAGVTQTPRYLIKTRGQQVTLSCSPISGHRSVSWYQQTPGQGLQFLFEYFSETQRNKGNFPGRFSGRQFSNSRSEMNVSTLELGDSALYLCASSNGATNEKLFFGSGTQLSVL.

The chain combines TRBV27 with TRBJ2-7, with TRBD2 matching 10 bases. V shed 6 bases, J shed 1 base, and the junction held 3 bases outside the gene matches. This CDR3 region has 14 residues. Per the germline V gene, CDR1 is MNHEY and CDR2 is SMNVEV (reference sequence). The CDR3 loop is CASSPGLASYEQYF. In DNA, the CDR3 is TGTGCCAGCAGCCCGGGACTAGCGTCCTACGAGCAGTACTTC.

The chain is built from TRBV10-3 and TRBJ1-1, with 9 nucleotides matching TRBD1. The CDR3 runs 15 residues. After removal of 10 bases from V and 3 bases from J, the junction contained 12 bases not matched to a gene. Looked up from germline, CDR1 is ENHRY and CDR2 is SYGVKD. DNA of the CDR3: TGTGCCAGCGGGGACAGGGTGGCAGTGGACACTGAAGCTTTCTTT. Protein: CASGDRVAVDTEAFF.

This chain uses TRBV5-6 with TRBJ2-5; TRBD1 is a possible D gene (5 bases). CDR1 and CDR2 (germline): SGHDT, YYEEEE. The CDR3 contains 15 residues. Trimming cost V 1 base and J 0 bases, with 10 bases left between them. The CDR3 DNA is TGTGCCAGCAGCTTGCGCACAGGTTACCAAGAGACCCAGTACTTC. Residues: CASSLRTGYQETQYF.

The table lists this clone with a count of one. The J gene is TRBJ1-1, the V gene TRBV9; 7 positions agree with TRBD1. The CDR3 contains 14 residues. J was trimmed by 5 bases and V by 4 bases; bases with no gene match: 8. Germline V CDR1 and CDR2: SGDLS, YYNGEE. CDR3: CASSLEGARTEAFF. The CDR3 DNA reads TGTGCCAGCAGCCTAGAGGGGGCTCGGACTGAAGCTTTCTTT.

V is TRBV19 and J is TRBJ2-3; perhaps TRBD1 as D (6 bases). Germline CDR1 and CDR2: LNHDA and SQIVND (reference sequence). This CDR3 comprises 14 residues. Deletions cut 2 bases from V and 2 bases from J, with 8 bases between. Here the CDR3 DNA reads TGTGCCAGTAGTATAAACAGGGCCACAGATACGCAGTATTTT. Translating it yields CASSINRATDTQYF.

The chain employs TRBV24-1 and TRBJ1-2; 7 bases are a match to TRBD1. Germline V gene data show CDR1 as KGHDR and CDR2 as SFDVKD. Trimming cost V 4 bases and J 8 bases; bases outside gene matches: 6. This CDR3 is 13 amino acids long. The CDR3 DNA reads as TGTGCCACCAGTGAACGGGACAGCGGGGGCTACACCTTC. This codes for CATSERDSGGYTF.

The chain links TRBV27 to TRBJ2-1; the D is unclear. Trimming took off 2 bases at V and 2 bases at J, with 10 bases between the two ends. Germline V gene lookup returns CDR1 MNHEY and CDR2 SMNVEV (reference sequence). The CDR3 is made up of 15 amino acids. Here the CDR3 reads CASSLMVATYNEQFF. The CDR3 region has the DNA TGTGCCAGCAGTTTAATGGTAGCCACCTACAATGAGCAGTTCTTC.

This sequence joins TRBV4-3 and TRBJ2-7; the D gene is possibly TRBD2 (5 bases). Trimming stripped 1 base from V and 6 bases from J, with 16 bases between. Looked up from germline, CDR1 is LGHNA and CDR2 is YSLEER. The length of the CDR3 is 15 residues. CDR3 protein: CASSQVMTGYGEQYF. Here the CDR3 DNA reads TGCGCCAGCAGCCAAGTTATGACGGGATACGGCGAGCAGTACTTC.

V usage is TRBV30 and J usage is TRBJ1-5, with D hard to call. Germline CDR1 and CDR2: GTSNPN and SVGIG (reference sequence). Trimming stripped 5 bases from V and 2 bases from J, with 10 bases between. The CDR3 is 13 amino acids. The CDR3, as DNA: TGTGCCTGGGCTTTTGGGCGCAATCAGCCCCAGCATTTT. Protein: CAWAFGRNQPQHF.

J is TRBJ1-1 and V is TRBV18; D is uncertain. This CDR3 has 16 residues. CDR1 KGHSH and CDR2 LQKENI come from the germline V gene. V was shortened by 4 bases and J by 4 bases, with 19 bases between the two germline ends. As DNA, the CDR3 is TGTGCCAGCTCACTCCTCGAGAGGGATCTAGGCACTGAAGCTTTCTTT. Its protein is CASSLLERDLGTEAFF.

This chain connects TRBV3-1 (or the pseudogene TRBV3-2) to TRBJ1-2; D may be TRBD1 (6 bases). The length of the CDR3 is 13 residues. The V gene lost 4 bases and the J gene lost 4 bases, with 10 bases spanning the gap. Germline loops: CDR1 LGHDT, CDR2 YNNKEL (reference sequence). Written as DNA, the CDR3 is TGTGCCAGCAGCCTGGACAGCATCTATGGCTACACCTTC. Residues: CASSLDSIYGYTF.

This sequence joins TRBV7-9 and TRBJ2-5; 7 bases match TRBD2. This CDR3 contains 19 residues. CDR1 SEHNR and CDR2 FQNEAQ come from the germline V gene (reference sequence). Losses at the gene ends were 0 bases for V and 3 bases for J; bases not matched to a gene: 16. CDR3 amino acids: CASSLAESGDPSRKETQYF. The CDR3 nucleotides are TGTGCCAGCAGCTTAGCGGAAAGCGGGGACCCGTCCAGAAAAGAGACCCAGTACTTC.

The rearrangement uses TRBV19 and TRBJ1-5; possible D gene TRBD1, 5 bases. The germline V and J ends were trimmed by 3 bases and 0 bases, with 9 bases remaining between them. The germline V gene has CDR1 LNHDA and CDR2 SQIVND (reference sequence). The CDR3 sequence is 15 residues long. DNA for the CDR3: TGTGCCAGTAGTATTATCAGGGATAGCAATCAGCCCCAGCATTTT. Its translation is CASSIIRDSNQPQHF. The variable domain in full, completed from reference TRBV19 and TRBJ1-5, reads DGGITQSPKYLFRKEGQNVTLSCEQNLNHDAMYWYRQDPGQGLRLIYYSQIVNDFQKGDIAEGYSVSREKKESFPLTVTSAQKNPTAFYLCASSIIRDSNQPQHFGDGTRLSIL.

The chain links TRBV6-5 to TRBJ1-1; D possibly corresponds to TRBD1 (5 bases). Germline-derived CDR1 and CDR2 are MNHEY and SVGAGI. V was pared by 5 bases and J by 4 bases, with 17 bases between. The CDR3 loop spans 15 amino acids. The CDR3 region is CASSKDIWARTEAFF. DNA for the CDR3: TGTGCCAGCAGTAAGGACATATGGGCCCGCACTGAAGCTTTCTTT.

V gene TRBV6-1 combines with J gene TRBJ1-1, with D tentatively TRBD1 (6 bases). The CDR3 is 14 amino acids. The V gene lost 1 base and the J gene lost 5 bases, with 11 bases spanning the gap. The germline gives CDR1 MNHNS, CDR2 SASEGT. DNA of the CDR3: TGTGCCAGCAGTGAAGTCCAGGGGTGGACTGAAGCTTTCTTT. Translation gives CASSEVQGWTEAFF.

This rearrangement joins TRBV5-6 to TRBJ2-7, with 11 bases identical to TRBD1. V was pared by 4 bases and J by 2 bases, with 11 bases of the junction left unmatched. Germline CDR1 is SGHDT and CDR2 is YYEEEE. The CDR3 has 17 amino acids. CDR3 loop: CASSPLGQGAITYEQYF. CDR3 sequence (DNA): TGTGCCAGCAGCCCGCTAGGACAGGGGGCGATTACCTACGAGCAGTACTTC.

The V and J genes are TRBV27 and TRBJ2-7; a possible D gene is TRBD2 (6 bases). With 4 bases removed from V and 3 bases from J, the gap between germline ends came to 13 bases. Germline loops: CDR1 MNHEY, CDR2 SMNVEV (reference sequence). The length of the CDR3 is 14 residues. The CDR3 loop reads CASSSLARDYEQYF. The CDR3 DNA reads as TGTGCCAGCAGTTCCCTAGCGAGGGACTACGAGCAGTACTTC.